This TCR beta chain was retrieved from a study of blood T cell repertoires in COVID-19. Looking at the study overall: Sample material is recorded as cDNA or gDNA derived from T cells, B-cell-depleted T cells, or PBMCs.

The CDR3 runs 19 residues. The V gene's germline CDR1 is MNHNS and CDR2 SASEGT. J was trimmed by 7 bases and V by 6 bases; bases with no gene match: 20. TCRdb keeps only in-frame clones here, not all; method: immunoSEQ multiplex PCR. Of some 40,000 clones in the sample, 91% were seen once. This clone appeared a single time. The TCR was taken from a woman under 40 in a cohort sampled during active COVID-19. The chain recombines TRBV6-1 with TRBJ2-1, with 11 bases identical to TRBD2. Sequenced material: peripheral blood. CDR3 DNA: TGTGCCAGCAGCGAACCACTAGCGGGAGAAGTCTTAGTACAGAATGAGCAGTTCTTC. Translated, it gives CASSEPLAGEVLVQNEQFF.